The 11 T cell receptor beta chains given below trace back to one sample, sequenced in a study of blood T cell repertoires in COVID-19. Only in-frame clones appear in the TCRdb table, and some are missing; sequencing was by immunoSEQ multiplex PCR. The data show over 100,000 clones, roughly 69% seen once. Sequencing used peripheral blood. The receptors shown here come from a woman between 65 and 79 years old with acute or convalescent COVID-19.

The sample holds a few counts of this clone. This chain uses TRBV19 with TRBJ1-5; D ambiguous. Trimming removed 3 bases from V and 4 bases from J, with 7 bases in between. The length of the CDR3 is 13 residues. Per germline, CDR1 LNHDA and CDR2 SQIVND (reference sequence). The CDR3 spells CASSISGNQPQHF. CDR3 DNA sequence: TGTGCCAGTAGTATCTCGGGGAATCAGCCCCAGCATTTT.

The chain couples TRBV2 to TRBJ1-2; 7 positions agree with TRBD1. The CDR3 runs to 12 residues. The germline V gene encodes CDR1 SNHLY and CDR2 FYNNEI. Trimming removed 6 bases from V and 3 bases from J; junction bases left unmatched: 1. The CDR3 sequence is CASRGTDYGYTF. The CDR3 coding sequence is TGTGCCAGCAGAGGGACAGACTATGGCTACACCTTC.

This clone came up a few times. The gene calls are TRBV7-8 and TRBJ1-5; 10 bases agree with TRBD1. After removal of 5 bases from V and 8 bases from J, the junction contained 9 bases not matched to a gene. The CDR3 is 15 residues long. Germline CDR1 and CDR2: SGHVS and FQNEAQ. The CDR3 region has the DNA TGTGCCAGCAGCGTAGGACGCGGGACAGGGGAGCCCCAGCATTTT. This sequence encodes CASSVGRGTGEPQHF.

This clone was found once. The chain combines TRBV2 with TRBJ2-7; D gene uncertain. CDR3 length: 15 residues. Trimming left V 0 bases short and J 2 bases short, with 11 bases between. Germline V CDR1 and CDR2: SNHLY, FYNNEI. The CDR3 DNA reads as TGTGCCAGCAGTGAAGCGAGAACAGCTACCTACGAGCAGTACTTC. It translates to CASSEARTATYEQYF.

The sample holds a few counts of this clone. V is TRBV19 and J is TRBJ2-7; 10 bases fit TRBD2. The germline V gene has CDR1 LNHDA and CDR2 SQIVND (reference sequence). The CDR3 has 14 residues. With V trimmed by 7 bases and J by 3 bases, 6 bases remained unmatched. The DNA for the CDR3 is TGTGCCAGTAACCCTAGCGGGAGTTACTACGAGCAGTACTTC. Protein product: CASNPSGSYYEQYF.

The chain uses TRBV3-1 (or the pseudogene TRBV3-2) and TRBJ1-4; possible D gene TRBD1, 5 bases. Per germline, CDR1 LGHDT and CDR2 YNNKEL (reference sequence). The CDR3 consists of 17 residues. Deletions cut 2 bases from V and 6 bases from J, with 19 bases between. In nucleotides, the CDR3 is TGTGCCAGCAGCCAACCCAGTAGGACACCCTGGGATGAAAAACTGTTTTTT. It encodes CASSQPSRTPWDEKLFF.

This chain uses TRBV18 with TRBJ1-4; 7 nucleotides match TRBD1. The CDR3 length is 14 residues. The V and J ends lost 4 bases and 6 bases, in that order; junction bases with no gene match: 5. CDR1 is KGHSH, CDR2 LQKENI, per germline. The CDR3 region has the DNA TGTGCCAGCTCACAGGGACAGAGAGATGAAAAACTGTTTTTT. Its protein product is CASSQGQRDEKLFF.

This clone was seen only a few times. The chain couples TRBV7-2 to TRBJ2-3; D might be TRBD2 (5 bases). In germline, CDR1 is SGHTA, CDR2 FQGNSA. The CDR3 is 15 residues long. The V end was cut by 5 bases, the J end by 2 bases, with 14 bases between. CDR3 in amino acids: CASSPDSFPTDTQYF. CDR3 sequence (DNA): TGTGCCAGCAGCCCGGACTCTTTTCCCACAGATACGCAGTATTTT.

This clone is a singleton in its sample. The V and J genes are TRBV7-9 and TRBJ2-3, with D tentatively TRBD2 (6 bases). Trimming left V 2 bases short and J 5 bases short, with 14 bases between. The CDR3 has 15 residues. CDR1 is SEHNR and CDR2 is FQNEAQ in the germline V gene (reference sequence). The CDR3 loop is CASSLTEGRKDTQYF. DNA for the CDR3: TGTGCCAGCAGCTTAACTGAGGGGAGGAAAGATACGCAGTATTTT.

Written as DNA, the CDR3 is TGTGCCAGCGCCTCACAGGGGGGGGACAATGAGCAGTTCTTC. Protein sequence: CASASQGGDNEQFF. The rearrangement joins TRBV27 to TRBJ2-1, with D possibly TRBD1 on 8 matching bases. The CDR3 runs to 14 residues. The V end was cut by 8 bases, the J end by 5 bases, with 16 bases between. Germline-derived CDR1 and CDR2 are MNHEY and SMNVEV (reference sequence).

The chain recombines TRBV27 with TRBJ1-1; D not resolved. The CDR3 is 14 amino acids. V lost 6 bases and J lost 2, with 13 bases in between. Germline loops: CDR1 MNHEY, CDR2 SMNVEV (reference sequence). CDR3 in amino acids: CASSVIYGNTEAFF. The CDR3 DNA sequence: TGTGCCAGCAGCGTCATCTACGGTAACACTGAAGCTTTCTTT.